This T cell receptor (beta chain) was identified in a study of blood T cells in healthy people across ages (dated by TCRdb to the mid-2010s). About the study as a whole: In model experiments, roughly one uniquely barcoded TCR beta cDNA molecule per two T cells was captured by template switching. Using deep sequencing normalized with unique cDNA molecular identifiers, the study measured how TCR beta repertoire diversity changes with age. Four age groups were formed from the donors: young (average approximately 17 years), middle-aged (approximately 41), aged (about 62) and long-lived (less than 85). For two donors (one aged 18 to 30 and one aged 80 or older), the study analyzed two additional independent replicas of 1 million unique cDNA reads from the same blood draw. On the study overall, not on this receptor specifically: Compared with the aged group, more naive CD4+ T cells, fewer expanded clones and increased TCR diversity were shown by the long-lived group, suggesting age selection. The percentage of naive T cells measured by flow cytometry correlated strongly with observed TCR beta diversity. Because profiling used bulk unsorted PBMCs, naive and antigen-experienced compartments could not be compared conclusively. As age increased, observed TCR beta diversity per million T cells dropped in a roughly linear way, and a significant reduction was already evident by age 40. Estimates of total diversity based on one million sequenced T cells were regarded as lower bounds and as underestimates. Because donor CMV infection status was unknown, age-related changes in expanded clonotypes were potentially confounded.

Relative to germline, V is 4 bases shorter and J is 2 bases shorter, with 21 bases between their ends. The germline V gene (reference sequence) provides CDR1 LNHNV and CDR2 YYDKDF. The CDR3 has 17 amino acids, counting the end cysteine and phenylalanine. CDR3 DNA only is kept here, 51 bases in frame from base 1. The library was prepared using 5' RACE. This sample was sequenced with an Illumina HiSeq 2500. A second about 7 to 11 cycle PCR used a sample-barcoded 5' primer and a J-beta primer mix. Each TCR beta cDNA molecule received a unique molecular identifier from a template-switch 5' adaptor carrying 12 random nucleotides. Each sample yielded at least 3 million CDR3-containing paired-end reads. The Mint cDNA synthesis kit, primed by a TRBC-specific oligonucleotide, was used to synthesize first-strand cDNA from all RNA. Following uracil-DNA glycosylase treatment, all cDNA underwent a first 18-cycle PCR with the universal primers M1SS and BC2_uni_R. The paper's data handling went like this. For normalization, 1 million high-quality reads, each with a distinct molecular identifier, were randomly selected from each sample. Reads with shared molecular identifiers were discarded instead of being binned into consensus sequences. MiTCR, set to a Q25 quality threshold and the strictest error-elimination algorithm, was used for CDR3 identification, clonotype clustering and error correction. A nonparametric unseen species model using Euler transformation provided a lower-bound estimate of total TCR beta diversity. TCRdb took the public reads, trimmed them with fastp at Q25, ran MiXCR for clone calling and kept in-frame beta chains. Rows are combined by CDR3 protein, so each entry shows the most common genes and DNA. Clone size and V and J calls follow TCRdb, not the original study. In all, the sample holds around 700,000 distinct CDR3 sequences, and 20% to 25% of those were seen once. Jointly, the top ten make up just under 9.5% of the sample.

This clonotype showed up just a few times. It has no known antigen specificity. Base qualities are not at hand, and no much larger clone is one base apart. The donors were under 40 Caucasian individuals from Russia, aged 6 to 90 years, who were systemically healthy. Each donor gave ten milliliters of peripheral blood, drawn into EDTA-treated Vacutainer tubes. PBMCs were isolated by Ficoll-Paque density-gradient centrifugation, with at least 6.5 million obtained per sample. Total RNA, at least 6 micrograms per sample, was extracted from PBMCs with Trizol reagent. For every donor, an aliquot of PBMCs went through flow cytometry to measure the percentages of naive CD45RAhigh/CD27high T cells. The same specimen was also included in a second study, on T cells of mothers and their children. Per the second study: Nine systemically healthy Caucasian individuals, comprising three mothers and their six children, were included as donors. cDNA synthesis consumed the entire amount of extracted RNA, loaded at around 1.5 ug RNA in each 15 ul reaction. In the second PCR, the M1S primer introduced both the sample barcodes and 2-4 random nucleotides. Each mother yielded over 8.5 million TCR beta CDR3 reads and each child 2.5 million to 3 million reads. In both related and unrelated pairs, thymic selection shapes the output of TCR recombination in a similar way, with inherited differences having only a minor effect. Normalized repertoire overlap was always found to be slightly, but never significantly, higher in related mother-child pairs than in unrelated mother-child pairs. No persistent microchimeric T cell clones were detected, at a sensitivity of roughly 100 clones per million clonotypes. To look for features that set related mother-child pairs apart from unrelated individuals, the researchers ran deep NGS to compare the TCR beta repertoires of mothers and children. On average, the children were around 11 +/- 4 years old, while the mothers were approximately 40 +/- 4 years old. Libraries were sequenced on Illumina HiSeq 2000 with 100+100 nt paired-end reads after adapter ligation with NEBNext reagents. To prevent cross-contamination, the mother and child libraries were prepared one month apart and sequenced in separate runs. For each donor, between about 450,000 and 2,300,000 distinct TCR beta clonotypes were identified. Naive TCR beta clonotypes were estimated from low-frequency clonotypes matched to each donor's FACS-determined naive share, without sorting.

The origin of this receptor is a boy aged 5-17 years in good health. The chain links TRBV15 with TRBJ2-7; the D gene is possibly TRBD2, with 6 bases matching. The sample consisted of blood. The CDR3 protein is CATSTEKEASETYEQYF. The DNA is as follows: TGTGCCACCAGCACCGAAAAGGAGGCTAGCGAGACCTACGAGCAGTACTTC. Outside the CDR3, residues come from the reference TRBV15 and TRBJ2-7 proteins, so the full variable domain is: DAMVIQNPRYQVTQFGKPVTLSCSQTLNHNVMYWYQQKSSQAPKLLFHYYDKDFNNEADTPDNFQSRRPNTSFCFLDIRSPGLGDTAMYLCATSTEKEASETYEQYFGPGTRLTVT.